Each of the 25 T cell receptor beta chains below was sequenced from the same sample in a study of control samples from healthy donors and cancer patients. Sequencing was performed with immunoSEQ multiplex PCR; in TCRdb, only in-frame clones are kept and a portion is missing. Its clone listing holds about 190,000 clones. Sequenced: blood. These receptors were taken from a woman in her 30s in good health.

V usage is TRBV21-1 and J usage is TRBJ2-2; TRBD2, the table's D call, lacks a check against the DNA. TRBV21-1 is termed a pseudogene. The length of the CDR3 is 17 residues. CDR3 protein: CASSKGGGQSHTGELFF. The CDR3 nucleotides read TGTGCCAGCAGCAAAGGGGGGGGGCAGAGCCACACCGGGGAGCTGTTTTTT.

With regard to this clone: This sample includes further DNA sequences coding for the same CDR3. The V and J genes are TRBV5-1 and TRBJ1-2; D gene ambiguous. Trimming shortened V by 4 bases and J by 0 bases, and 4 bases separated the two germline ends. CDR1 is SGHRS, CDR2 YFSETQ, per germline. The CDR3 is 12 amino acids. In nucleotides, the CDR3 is TGCGCCAGCAGCAGTACTAACTATGGCTACACCTTC. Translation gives CASSSTNYGYTF.

The CDR3 region is CASSQDQSSGGEGNQYF. The CDR3 coding sequence is TGCGCCAGCAGCCAAGATCAGAGCTCGGGGGGGGAAGGTAACCAGTACTTC. The chain joins TRBV4-3 to TRBJ2-5; TRBD2 agrees at 8 bases. The V and J ends lost 0 bases and 10 bases, in that order; junction bases with no gene match: 16. Per the germline V gene, CDR1 is LGHNA and CDR2 is YSLEER. CDR3 length equals 17 residues.

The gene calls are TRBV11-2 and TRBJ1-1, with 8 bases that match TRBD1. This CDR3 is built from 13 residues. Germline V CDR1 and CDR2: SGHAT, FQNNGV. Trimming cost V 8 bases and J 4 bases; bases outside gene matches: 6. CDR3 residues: CASGRQGPTEAFF. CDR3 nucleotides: TGTGCCAGCGGTAGACAGGGGCCCACTGAAGCTTTCTTT.

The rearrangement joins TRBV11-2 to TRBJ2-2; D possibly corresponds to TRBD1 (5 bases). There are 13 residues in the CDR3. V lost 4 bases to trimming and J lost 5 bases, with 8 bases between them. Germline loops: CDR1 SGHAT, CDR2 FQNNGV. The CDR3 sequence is CASSSRVTGELFF. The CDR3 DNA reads TGTGCCAGCAGCTCCAGGGTTACCGGGGAGCTGTTTTTT.

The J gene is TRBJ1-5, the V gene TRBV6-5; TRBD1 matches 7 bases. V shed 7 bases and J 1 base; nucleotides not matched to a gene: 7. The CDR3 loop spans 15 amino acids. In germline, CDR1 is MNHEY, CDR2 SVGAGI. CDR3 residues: CASTVGGISNQPQHF. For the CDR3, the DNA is TGTGCCAGCACCGTAGGGGGCATAAGCAATCAGCCCCAGCATTTT.

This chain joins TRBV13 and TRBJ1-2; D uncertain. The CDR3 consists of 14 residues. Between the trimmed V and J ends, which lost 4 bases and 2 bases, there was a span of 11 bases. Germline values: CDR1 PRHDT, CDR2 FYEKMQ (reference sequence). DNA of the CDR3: TGTGCCAGCAGCTATGGGGAGGCGAACTATGGCTACACCTTC. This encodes CASSYGEANYGYTF.

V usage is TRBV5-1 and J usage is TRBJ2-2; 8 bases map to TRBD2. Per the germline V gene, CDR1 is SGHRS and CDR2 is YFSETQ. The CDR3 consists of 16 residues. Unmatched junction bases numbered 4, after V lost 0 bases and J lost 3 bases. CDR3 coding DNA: TGCGCCAGCAGCTTGGCCCCGGGGGGGGACACCGGGGAGCTGTTTTTT. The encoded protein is CASSLAPGGDTGELFF. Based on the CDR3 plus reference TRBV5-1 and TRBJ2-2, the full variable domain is KAGVTQTPRYLIKTRGQQVTLSCSPISGHRSVSWYQQTPGQGLQFLFEYFSETQRNKGNFPGRFSGRQFSNSRSEMNVSTLELGDSALYLCASSLAPGGDTGELFFGEGSRLTVL.

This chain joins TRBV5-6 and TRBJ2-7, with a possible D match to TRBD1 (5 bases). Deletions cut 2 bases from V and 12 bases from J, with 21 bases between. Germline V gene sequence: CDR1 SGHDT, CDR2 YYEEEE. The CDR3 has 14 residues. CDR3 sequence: CASSFKRPQAPWYF. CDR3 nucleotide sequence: TGTGCCAGCAGCTTCAAACGGCCACAGGCTCCTTGGTACTTC.

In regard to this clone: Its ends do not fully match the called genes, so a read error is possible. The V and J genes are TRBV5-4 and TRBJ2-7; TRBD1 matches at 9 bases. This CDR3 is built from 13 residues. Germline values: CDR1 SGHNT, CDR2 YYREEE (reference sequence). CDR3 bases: TGTGCCAGCAGCTTGCCAAGGGACAGGGTCGTTGACTTC. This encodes CASSLPRDRVVDF.

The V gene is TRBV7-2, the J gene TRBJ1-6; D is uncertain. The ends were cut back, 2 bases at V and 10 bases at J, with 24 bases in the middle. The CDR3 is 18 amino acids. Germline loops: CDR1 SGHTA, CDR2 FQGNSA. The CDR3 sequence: CASSLISTPRVKFSPLHF. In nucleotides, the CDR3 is TGTGCCAGCAGCTTAATTTCTACTCCTCGGGTGAAGTTCTCACCCCTCCACTTT.

CDR3 residues: CASSITPPGGGLTDTQYF. CDR3 bases: TGTGCCAGCAGCATCACTCCGCCGGGTGGTGGGCTCACAGATACGCAGTATTTT. The V and J genes are TRBV7-3 and TRBJ2-3; D gene ambiguous. V dropped 5 bases and J dropped 2 bases, with 23 bases sitting between them. The CDR3 is made up of 18 amino acids. Looked up from germline, CDR1 is SGHTA and CDR2 is FQGTGA.

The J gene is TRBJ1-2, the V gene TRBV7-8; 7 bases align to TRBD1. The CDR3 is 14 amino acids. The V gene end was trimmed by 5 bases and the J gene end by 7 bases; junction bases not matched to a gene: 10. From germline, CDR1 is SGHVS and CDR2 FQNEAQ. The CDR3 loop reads CASSAQGVLGGYTF. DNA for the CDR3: TGTGCCAGCAGCGCGCAGGGGGTTCTAGGTGGCTACACCTTC.

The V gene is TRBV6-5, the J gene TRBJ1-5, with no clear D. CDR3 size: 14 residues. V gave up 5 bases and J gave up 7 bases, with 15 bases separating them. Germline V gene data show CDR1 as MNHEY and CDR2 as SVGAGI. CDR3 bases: TGTGCCAGCAGTATAAACCGATGGGAGCAGCCCCAGCATTTT. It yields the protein CASSINRWEQPQHF.

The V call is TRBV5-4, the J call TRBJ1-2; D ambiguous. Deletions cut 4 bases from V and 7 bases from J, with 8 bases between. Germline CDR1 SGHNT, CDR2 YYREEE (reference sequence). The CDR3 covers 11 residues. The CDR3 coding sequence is TGTGCCAGCAGCATCTACGGTGGCTACACCTTC. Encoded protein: CASSIYGGYTF.

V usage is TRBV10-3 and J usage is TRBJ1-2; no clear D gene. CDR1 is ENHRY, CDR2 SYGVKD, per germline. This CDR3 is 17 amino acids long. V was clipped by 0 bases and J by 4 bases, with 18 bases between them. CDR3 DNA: TGTGCCATCAGTGAGTCGAATAGAGACCTGGGCGGCTATGGCTACACCTTC. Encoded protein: CAISESNRDLGGYGYTF.

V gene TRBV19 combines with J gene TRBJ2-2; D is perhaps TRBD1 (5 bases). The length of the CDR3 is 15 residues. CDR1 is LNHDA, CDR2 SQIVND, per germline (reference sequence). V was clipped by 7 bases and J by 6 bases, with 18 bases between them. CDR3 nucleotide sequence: TGTGCCAGTACCGATACGCCTGCAGGGTCCGGGGAGCTGTTTTTT. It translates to CASTDTPAGSGELFF.

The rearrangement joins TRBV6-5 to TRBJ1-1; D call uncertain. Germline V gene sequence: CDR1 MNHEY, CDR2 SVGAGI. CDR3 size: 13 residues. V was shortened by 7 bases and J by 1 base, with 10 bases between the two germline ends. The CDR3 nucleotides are TGTGCCAGCAACCCGGGGAAGAACACTGAAGCTTTCTTT. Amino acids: CASNPGKNTEAFF.

The CDR3, as DNA: TGCGCCAGCAGCTTGGCTGGGGGCCGGGACGAGCAGTACTTC. This translates into CASSLAGGRDEQYF. The genes are TRBV5-1 and TRBJ2-7; maybe TRBD1 (6 bases). The length of the CDR3 is 14 residues. Trimming removed 0 bases at V and 5 bases at J, with 12 bases between. Germline-derived CDR1 and CDR2 are SGHRS and YFSETQ.

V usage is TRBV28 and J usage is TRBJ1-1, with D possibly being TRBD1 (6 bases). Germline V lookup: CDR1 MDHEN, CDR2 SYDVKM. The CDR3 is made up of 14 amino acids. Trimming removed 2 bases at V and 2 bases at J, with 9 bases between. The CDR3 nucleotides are TGTGCCAGCAGTTTAGGGACAACCAACACTGAAGCTTTCTTT. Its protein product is CASSLGTTNTEAFF.

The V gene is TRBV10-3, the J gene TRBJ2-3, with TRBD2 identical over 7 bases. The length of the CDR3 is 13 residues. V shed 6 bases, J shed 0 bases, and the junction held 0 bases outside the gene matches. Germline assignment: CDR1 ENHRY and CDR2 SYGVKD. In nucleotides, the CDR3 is TGTGCCATCAGGGGGGGGAGCACAGATACGCAGTATTTT. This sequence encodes CAIRGGSTDTQYF.

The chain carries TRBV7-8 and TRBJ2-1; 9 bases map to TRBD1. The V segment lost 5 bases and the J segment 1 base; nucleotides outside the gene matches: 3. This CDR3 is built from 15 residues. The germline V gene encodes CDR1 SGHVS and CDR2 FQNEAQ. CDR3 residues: CASSRDRGSYNEQFF. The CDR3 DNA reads TGTGCCAGCAGCCGAGACAGGGGGTCCTACAATGAGCAGTTCTTC.

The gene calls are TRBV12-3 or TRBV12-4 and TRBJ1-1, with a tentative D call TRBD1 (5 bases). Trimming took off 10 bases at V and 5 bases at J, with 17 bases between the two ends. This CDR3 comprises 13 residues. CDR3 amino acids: CATRQGERTEAFF. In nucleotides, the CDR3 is TGTGCCACCCGCCAGGGCGAGAGGACTGAAGCTTTCTTT.

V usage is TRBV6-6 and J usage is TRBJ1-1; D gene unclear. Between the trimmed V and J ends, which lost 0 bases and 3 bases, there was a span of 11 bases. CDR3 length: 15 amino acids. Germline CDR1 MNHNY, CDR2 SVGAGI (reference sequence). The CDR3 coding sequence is TGTGCCAGCAGTTACTCGTCTTTAGGAGACACTGAAGCTTTCTTT. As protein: CASSYSSLGDTEAFF.

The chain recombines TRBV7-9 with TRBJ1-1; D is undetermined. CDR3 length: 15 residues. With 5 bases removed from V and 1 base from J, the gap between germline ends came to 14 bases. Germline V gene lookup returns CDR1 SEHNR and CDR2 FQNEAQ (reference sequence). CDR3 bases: TGTGCCAGCAGCCCGCCGCTGGGGAGGAACACTGAAGCTTTCTTT. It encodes CASSPPLGRNTEAFF.